Listed below are T cell receptor beta chains from one sample, sequenced in a study of regulatory and conventional T cells in RAG deficiency. TCRdb's table, derived via immunoSEQ multiplex PCR, lists solely in-frame clones and lacks some. Of some 28,000 clones in the sample, around 90% were seen once. These data were likewise used in another study, on regulatory T cells.

Material for sequencing was Tregs sorted from blood. Receptors were obtained from a human donor in good health. Each CDR3 is given with its conserved first and last residue. The D gene is left open where the match is weak. Only some rows state a clone size, as once, few, many or a class for expanded clones.

D	size	J	V	CDR3	DNA
TRBD1	-	TRBJ1-1	TRBV30	CAWSGDRGFWTEAFF	TGTGCCTGGAGCGGGGACAGGGGGTTTTGGACTGAAGCTTTCTTT
TRBD1	-	TRBJ1-6	TRBV27	CASSPGQRSSYNSPLHF	TGTGCCAGCAGTCCGGGACAGAGAAGCTCCTATAATTCACCCCTCCACTTT
TRBD2	-	TRBJ2-7	TRBV6-1	CASGRVRTYEQYF	TGTGCCTCCGGGAGGGTTAGGACCTACGAGCAGTACTTC
-	-	TRBJ1-1	TRBV5-1	CASSGQGRTEAFF	TGCGCCAGCAGCGGCCAGGGGAGGACTGAAGCTTTCTTT
-	once	TRBJ1-5	TRBV18	CASSPRTDNQPQHF	TGTGCCAGCTCACCACGAACAGACAATCAGCCCCAGCATTTT
-	once	TRBJ2-1	TRBV6-5	CASSSPAYNEQFF	TGTGCCAGCAGTTCTCCCGCCTACAATGAGCAGTTCTTC
-	-	TRBJ1-1	TRBV30	CACPRVNSLEATEAFF	TGTGCCTGTCCACGGGTAAACAGCCTGGAGGCCACTGAAGCTTTCTTT
-	-	TRBJ2-7	TRBV6-5	CASSYLGDYPYEQYF	TGTGCCAGCAGTTACTTGGGCGATTACCCCTACGAGCAGTACTTC
-	few	TRBJ1-6	TRBV5-1	CASSLDPGYSPLHF	TGCGCCAGCAGCTTGGATCCCGGATATTCACCCCTCCACTTT
-	-	TRBJ1-3	TRBV5-1	CASSLERATGNTIYF	TGCGCCAGCAGCTTGGAAAGGGCTACAGGAAACACCATATATTTT
-	-	TRBJ1-5	TRBV6-6	CASSPVDSNQPQHF	TGTGCCAGCAGTCCCGTTGATAGCAATCAGCCCCAGCATTTT
-	-	TRBJ1-5	TRBV7-2	CASSLGGGMTGNQPQHF	TGTGCCAGCAGCTTAGGGGGAGGGATGACCGGCAATCAGCCCCAGCATTTT
-	once	TRBJ1-1	TRBV6-4	CASKGQSNTEAFF	TGTGCCAGCAAAGGACAGAGTAACACTGAAGCTTTCTTT
-	-	TRBJ2-7	TRBV2	CASSESRGVSRYEQYF	TGTGCCAGCAGTGAGTCCAGGGGAGTAAGTAGGTACGAGCAGTACTTC
-	-	TRBJ1-5	TRBV6-6	CASSYGRLNQPQHF	TGTGCCAGCAGTTACGGGCGGCTGAATCAGCCCCAGCATTTT
TRBD1	-	TRBJ1-5	TRBV6-6	CASSYGTGHNQPQHF	TGTGCCAGCAGCTACGGGACAGGACACAATCAGCCCCAGCATTTT
-	-	TRBJ2-5	TRBV11-2	CASSFAWGQTGFQETQYF	TGTGCCAGCAGCTTTGCCTGGGGGCAAACAGGGTTTCAAGAGACCCAGTACTTC
-	-	TRBJ1-6	TRBV15	CATSRATGLSGSPLHF	TGTGCCACCAGCAGAGCTACAGGGCTGAGTGGGTCACCCCTCCACTTT
-	-	TRBJ1-2	TRBV7-8	CASSSLRRLNYGYTF	TGTGCCAGCAGCTCCCTAAGGAGGCTTAACTATGGCTACACCTTC
TRBD1	few	TRBJ1-1	TRBV19	CASRGDRGRTEAFF	TGTGCCAGTAGGGGGGACAGGGGGAGGACTGAAGCTTTCTTT
-	once	TRBJ2-2	TRBV21-1	CASSNCGVTGELFF	TGTGCCAGCAGCAATTGCGGGGTGACCGGGGAGCTGTTTTTT
TRBD2	-	TRBJ2-7	TRBV5-4	CASSREGGRPYEQYF	TGTGCCAGCAGCCGGGAGGGGGGGCGTCCCTACGAGCAGTACTTC
TRBD1	once	TRBJ2-1	TRBV5-1	CASSWRGQGSEQFF	TGCGCCAGCAGCTGGAGGGGACAGGGAAGTGAGCAGTTCTTC
-	-	TRBJ1-1	TRBV6-5	CASSYVRGVLNTEAFF	TGTGCCAGCAGTTACGTCCGGGGGGTACTGAACACTGAAGCTTTCTTT
-	-	TRBJ1-2	TRBV27	CASSLFGRGGPYGYTF	TGTGCCAGCAGTTTATTTGGCCGGGGGGGGCCTTATGGCTACACCTTC
TRBD1	-	TRBJ2-5	TRBV5-6	CASSLVDRIQETQYF	TGTGCCAGCAGCTTGGTGGACAGGATCCAAGAGACCCAGTACTTC
-	medium-sized	TRBJ2-7	TRBV10-1	CASSGQGGILYYEQYF	TGCGCCAGCAGTGGCCAGGGGGGAATCTTATATTACGAGCAGTACTTC
TRBD2	-	TRBJ2-3	TRBV11-2	CASSLNPGTSGGDTQYF	TGTGCCAGCAGCTTAAACCCCGGGACTAGCGGGGGGGATACGCAGTATTTT
TRBD2	-	TRBJ2-1	TRBV5-1	CASSSGLAAYNEQFF	TGCGCCAGCAGCTCGGGACTAGCGGCATACAATGAGCAGTTCTTC